One and the same sample provided the 5 T cell receptor beta chains below, sequenced in a study of blood T cell repertoires in COVID-19. Here immunoSEQ multiplex PCR was the method, and the copy in TCRdb shows in-frame clones only, minus some. The table includes some 150,000 clones, around four fifths detected once. The sequenced sample was PBMCs or T cells enriched from blood (not recorded which). The source of these receptors is a woman aged 40 to 50 who had recovered from COVID-19.

This chain links TRBV7-8 with TRBJ1-2, with D unresolved. This CDR3 comprises 12 residues. CDR1 is SGHVS, CDR2 FQNEAQ, per germline. V was shortened by 5 bases and J by 2 bases, with 6 bases between the two germline ends. The CDR3 region has the DNA TGTGCCAGCAGCCTGACAAACTATGGCTACACCTTC. Protein sequence: CASSLTNYGYTF.

The chain uses TRBV19 and TRBJ2-7; 11 nucleotides line up with TRBD2. CDR3 length equals 13 residues. The ends lost 6 bases at V and 4 bases at J; junction bases unmatched: 2. Germline V gene data show CDR1 as LNHDA and CDR2 as SQIVND (reference sequence). As DNA, the CDR3 is TGTGCCAGTAGGCTAGCGGGAGGATACGAGCAGTACTTC. Amino acids: CASRLAGGYEQYF.

The gene calls are TRBV30 and TRBJ2-4, with D possibly TRBD2 on 6 matching bases. Germline-derived CDR1 and CDR2 are GTSNPN and SVGIG (reference sequence). V was shortened by 3 bases and J by 2 bases, with 23 bases between the two germline ends. This CDR3 is 18 amino acids long. For the CDR3, the DNA is TGTGCCTGGAGCTTTCCACCTTCTGGAGGGTTCACCAAAAACATTCAGTACTTC. Translated: CAWSFPPSGGFTKNIQYF.

The V gene is TRBV21-1, the J gene TRBJ1-2; TRBD1 was called by the table and not checked on the DNA. TRBV21-1 is given as a pseudogene. This CDR3 is built from 12 residues. CDR3: CASGQGALGYTF. CDR3 DNA sequence: TGTGCCAGTGGACAGGGGGCACTAGGCTACACCTTC.

The CDR3 nucleotides are TGTGCCAGCAGCACCGGACTAGCAGATACGCAGTATTTT. Its protein is CASSTGLADTQYF. The chain joins TRBV9 to TRBJ2-3; 7 bases are a match to TRBD2. Germline V gene data show CDR1 as SGDLS and CDR2 as YYNGEE. Losses at the gene ends were 4 bases for V and 4 bases for J; bases not matched to a gene: 3. The CDR3 extends over 13 amino acids.